Listed below are T cell receptor beta chains from one sample, sequenced in a study of T cell responses to AZD1222 COVID-19 vaccine. Some clones are missing from TCRdb's copy, which holds only in-frame ones; the method was immunoSEQ multiplex PCR. Of some 92,000 clones listed, under 95% are singletons. This material consisted of peripheral blood, taken on day 0 of MenACWY control vaccination. The receptors were gathered from an adult in good health. CDR3s include the opening cysteine and the closing phenylalanine or tryptophan. The D gene is left open where the match is weak. Clone size is shown for a subset of rows, as once, few, many or a class of expanded clone.

d_call j_call clone_size v_call cdr3_aa cdr3_nt
NA TRBJ1-3 NA TRBV11-2 CASSPGTAGNTIYF TGTGCCAGCAGCCCCGGGACTGCTGGAAACACCATATATTTT
TRBD1 TRBJ1-1 NA TRBV6-5 CASRTGGRDTEAFF TGTGCCAGCAGAACAGGGGGCAGGGACACTGAAGCTTTCTTT
NA TRBJ2-1 NA TRBV7-2 CASRLGGHEQFF TGTGCCAGCAGACTAGGGGGTCATGAGCAGTTCTTC
NA TRBJ2-1 NA TRBV2 CASSLIDPHEQFF TGTGCCAGCAGCCTCATCGATCCCCATGAGCAGTTCTTC
NA TRBJ1-1 NA TRBV12-3/TRBV12-4 CASSLGTHEAFF TGTGCCAGCAGTTTGGGGACACATGAAGCTTTCTTT
TRBD2 TRBJ2-3 NA TRBV29-1 CSGSREAADTQYF TGCAGCGGCAGCCGGGAGGCCGCAGATACGCAGTATTTT
TRBD1 TRBJ1-2 once TRBV5-1 CASSHPPGGANYGYTF TGCGCCAGCAGCCATCCCCCAGGGGGCGCTAACTATGGCTACACCTTC
TRBD2 TRBJ2-5 NA TRBV19 CASSLTSGRTETQYF TGTGCCAGTAGTTTGACCAGCGGGAGAACAGAGACCCAGTACTTC
NA TRBJ1-2 NA TRBV2 CASSLEGVDGYTF TGTGCCAGCAGTCTCGAGGGGGTGGATGGCTACACCTTC
NA TRBJ1-5 NA TRBV18 CASSLSDGQPQHF TGTGCCAGCTCACTTTCCGACGGCCAGCCCCAGCATTTT
NA TRBJ2-5 NA TRBV5-1 CASSLEVWETQYF TGCGCCAGCAGCTTGGAGGTTTGGGAGACCCAGTACTTC
NA TRBJ1-3 NA TRBV11-2 CASTRGVSGNTIYF TGTGCCAGCACCCGGGGAGTCTCTGGAAACACCATATATTTT
NA TRBJ1-6 NA TRBV7-2 CASSLVGGQAHSPLHF TGTGCCAGCAGCTTAGTGGGGGGGCAGGCTCATTCACCCCTCCACTTT
NA TRBJ2-2 NA TRBV5-5 CASSFWSVNTGELFF TGTGCCAGCAGCTTTTGGAGCGTAAACACCGGGGAGCTGTTTTTT
NA TRBJ2-1 once TRBV5-1 CASSVPSNEQFF TGCGCCAGCAGTGTCCCTTCAAATGAGCAGTTCTTC
TRBD1 TRBJ1-1 NA TRBV14 CASSQDIGTGVNTEAFF TGTGCCAGCAGCCAAGACATCGGGACAGGGGTGAACACTGAAGCTTTCTTT
TRBD2 TRBJ2-7 NA TRBV15 CATSRLSGRAYEQYF TGTGCCACCAGCAGACTAAGCGGGAGAGCCTACGAGCAGTACTTC
NA TRBJ1-2 NA TRBV29-1 CSVEFGQGGGYTF TGCAGCGTTGAATTCGGGCAGGGCGGTGGCTACACCTTC
TRBD2 TRBJ2-2 NA TRBV24-1 CATSEREFVGELFF TGTGCCACCAGTGAGCGGGAGTTCGTCGGGGAGCTGTTTTTT
NA TRBJ1-5 NA TRBV9 CASSVGDGGNQPQHF TGTGCCAGCAGCGTAGGGGACGGAGGCAATCAGCCCCAGCATTTT
NA TRBJ2-2 few TRBV27 CASSFPGVGTGELFF TGTGCCAGCAGTTTCCCAGGGGTCGGCACCGGGGAGCTGTTTTTT
NA TRBJ1-6 NA TRBV21-1 CASSIVTGEVSPLHF TGTGCCAGCAGCATTGTGACAGGGGAGGTTTCACCCCTCCACTTT
TRBD1 TRBJ2-5 NA TRBV24-1 CATSEHDRASAKETQYF TGTGCCACCAGTGAGCATGACAGGGCTTCCGCCAAAGAGACCCAGTACTTC
NA TRBJ1-1 NA TRBV24-1 CATSDLSTNEAFF TGTGCCACCAGTGATTTAAGTACAAATGAAGCTTTCTTT
NA TRBJ1-5 NA TRBV12-2 CASRLAGQPYSNSNQPQHF TGTGCAAGTCGCTTAGCGGGACAGCCTTACTCCAATAGCAATCAGCCCCAGCATTTT
TRBD2 TRBJ2-7 NA TRBV19 CASSGSGLAGTYEQYF TGTGCCAGTAGTGGGTCCGGACTAGCGGGTACCTACGAGCAGTACTTC
NA TRBJ2-2 once TRBV7-8 CASSLEGGLGELFF TGTGCCAGCAGCTTAGAGGGGGGCCTCGGGGAGCTGTTTTTT
TRBD2 TRBJ2-2 once TRBV10-2 CASSGWGGGNTGELFF TGCGCCAGCAGTGGATGGGGCGGGGGGAACACCGGGGAGCTGTTTTTT
NA TRBJ2-2 NA TRBV5-1 CASSFIGTGELFF TGCGCCAGCAGCTTTATCGGCACCGGGGAGCTGTTTTTT
NA TRBJ2-1 NA TRBV6-5 CASSFTTSLRGEQFF TGTGCCAGCAGTTTCACGACTAGTCTCCGCGGTGAGCAGTTCTTC
TRBD1 TRBJ1-2 NA TRBV28 CASSLTPGQGAGGYTF TGTGCCAGCAGTCTAACCCCGGGACAGGGGGCAGGTGGCTACACCTTC
NA TRBJ1-2 NA TRBV7-8 CASSPTLNYGYTF TGTGCCAGCAGCCCAACACTAAACTATGGCTACACCTTC
NA TRBJ1-6 few TRBV6-6 CASSYGGQGSPLHF TGTGCCAGCAGTTATGGGGGGCAAGGTTCACCCCTCCACTTT
TRBD1 TRBJ2-7 NA TRBV27 CASTSGDRANEQYF TGTGCCAGCACTTCCGGGGACAGGGCTAACGAGCAGTACTTC
NA TRBJ1-2 NA TRBV28 CASSLGQANYGYTF TGTGCCAGCAGTTTGGGGCAGGCTAACTATGGCTACACCTTC
NA TRBJ2-7 NA TRBV28 CATTVQGAVGYEQYF TGTGCCACCACCGTCCAGGGTGCTGTGGGGTACGAGCAGTACTTC
NA TRBJ1-3 NA TRBV18 CASSPPGLTLDGNTIYF TGTGCCAGCTCACCACCGGGCCTTACCTTAGATGGAAACACCATATATTTT
NA TRBJ1-6 NA TRBV7-2 CASSLEEAADNSPLHF TGTGCCAGCAGCTTAGAGGAGGCAGCGGATAATTCACCCCTCCACTTT
TRBD1 TRBJ1-1 NA TRBV7-9 CASSSGTGDHF TGTGCCAGCAGCTCCGGGACAGGTGATCATTTT